Listed here is a single TCR beta chain. The entry originates in a study of T cell clones after liver transplantation. Overall study context: TCRbeta sequencing after a pre-transplant mixed lymphocyte reaction identified graft-donor-reactive clones, later tracked in post-transplant blood.

Sequencing was performed with immunoSEQ multiplex PCR; in TCRdb, only in-frame clones are kept and a portion is missing. The sample shows some 6,000 clones, approximately 80% of them seen only once. Per germline, CDR1 MDHEN and CDR2 SYDVKM. The CDR3 has 18 amino acids. The J segment lost 0 bases and the V segment lost 6 bases, leaving 15 bases of the junction unmatched. This sequence joins TRBV28 and TRBJ2-3; 7 bases align to TRBD1. The sequence was collected from a human patient who received a liver transplant. Certain T cells may be donor cells from the graft. Sample: CD8+ T cells from blood, taken around 45 months after liver transplant. The CDR3 sequence is CASRGETGWGASTDTQYF. The CDR3 DNA reads as TGTGCCAGCAGAGGGGAGACAGGGTGGGGAGCTAGCACAGATACGCAGTATTTT.